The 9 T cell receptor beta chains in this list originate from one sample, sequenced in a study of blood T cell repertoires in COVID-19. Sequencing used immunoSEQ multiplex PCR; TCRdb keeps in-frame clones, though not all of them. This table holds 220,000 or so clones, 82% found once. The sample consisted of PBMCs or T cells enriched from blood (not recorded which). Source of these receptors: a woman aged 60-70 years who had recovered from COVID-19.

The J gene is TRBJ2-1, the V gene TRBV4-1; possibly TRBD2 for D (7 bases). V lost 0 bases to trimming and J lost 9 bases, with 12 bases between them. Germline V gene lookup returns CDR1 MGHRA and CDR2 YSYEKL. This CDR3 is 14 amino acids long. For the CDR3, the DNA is TGCGCCAGCAGCCAAGATGTCGGGGGGCTTGAGCAGTTCTTC. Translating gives CASSQDVGGLEQFF.

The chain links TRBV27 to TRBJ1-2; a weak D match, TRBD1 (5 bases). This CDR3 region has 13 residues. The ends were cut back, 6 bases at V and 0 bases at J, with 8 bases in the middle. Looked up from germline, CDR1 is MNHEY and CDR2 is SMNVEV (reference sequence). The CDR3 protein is CASRRTPNYGYTF. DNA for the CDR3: TGTGCCAGCAGGAGGACACCTAACTATGGCTACACCTTC.

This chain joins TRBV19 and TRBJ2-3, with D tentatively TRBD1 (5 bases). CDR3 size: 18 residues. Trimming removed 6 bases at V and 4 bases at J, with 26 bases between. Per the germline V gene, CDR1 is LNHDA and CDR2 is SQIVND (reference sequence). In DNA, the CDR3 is TGTGCCAGTAGGGCCCCCCGAGGAAGGGGTGTTAGGGCAGATACGCAGTATTTT. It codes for CASRAPRGRGVRADTQYF.

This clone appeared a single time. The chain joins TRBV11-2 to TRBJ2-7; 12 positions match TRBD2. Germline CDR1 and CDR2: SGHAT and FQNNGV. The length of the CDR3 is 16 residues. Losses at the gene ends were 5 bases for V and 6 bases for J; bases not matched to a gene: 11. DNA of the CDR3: TGTGCCAGCAGCCGGACGAGGGCTAGCGGGAGGGGCGAGCAGTACTTC. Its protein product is CASSRTRASGRGEQYF.

CDR3 nucleotides: TGCAGTGCTAGTTATTGGGCTAGCGGGAGTTTCAGCACAGATACGCAGTATTTT. Translating it yields CSASYWASGSFSTDTQYF. The chain couples TRBV20-1 to TRBJ2-3; 10 nucleotides align to TRBD2. Trimming cost V 3 bases and J 0 bases; bases outside gene matches: 12. CDR3 length: 18 amino acids. Germline-derived CDR1 and CDR2 are DFQATT and SNEGSKA (reference sequence).

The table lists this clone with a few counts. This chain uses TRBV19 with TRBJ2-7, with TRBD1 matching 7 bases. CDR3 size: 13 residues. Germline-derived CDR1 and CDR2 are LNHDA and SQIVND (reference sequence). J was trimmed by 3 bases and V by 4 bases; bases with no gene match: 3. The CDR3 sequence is CASSKQGNYEQYF. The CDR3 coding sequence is TGTGCCAGTAGTAAACAGGGGAACTACGAGCAGTACTTC.

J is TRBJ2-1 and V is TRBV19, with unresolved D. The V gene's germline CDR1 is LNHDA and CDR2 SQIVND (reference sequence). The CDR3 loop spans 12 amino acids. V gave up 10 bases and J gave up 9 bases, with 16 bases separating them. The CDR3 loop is CATAAPFSEQFF. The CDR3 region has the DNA TGTGCCACCGCCGCTCCTTTTAGTGAGCAGTTCTTC. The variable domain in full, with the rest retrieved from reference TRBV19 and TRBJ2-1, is DGGITQSPKYLFRKEGQNVTLSCEQNLNHDAMYWYRQDPGQGLRLIYYSQIVNDFQKGDIAEGYSVSREKKESFPLTVTSAQKNPTAFYLCATAAPFSEQFFGPGTRLTVL.

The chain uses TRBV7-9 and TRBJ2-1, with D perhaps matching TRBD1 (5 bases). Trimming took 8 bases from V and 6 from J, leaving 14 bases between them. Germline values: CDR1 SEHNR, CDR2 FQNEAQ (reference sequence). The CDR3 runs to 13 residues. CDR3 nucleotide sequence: TGTGCCAGCCGAACCTGGACATTCAATGAGCAGTTCTTC. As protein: CASRTWTFNEQFF. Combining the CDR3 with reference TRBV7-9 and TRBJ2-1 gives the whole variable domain DTGVSQNPRHKITKRGQNVTFRCDPISEHNRLYWYRQTLGQGPEFLTYFQNEAQLEKSRLLSDRFSAERPKGSFSTLEIQRTEQGDSAMYLCASRTWTFNEQFFGPGTRLTVL.

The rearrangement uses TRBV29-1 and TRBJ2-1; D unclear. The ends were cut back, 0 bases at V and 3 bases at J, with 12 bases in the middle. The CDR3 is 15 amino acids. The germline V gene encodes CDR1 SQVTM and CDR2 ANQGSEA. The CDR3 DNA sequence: TGCAGCGTTGAAGATCTTGGCGGTCTCTACAATGAGCAGTTCTTC. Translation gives CSVEDLGGLYNEQFF.